The rows below give T cell receptor beta chains drawn from one sample of a study of cytomegalovirus exposure and HLA in healthy donors. Data came from immunoSEQ multiplex PCR; TCRdb stores just in-frame clones and leaves some out. The data contain approximately 160,000 clones, about three quarters of them singletons. The sample comprised PBMCs. The receptor source for this set is a young woman in good health and CMV-seropositive. CDR3s leave out the opening cysteine and the closing phenylalanine or tryptophan. Fields, in order: V gene, J gene, CDR3 protein.

TRBV29-1,TRBJ2-2,SATNTGELF
TRBV29-1,TRBJ2-1,SVTGSYNEQF
TRBV7-9,TRBJ1-5,ASSPSRGQGIQPQH
TRBV6-5,TRBJ2-5,ASRREETQY
TRBV5-1,TRBJ1-3,ASSPIPQGSAGNTIY
TRBV7-2,TRBJ2-5,ASSLGFRGQETQY
TRBV7-9,TRBJ2-7,ASSLPAGLPYEQY
TRBV19,TRBJ1-1,ASSIVRMAAGRNTEAF
TRBV7-7,TRBJ2-1,ASSLDAAGVQF
TRBV7-6,TRBJ2-3,ASSLFGSSTDTQY
TRBV27,TRBJ1-1,ARTLRGGTEAF
TRBV6-5,TRBJ2-2,ASTITRGGGGELF
TRBV11-3,TRBJ2-5,ASSSSGTGPETQY
TRBV2,TRBJ2-5,ASRNRGQGALETQY
TRBV6-1,TRBJ2-2,ASSVDRANTGELF
TRBV19,TRBJ1-2,ASETGSYGYT
TRBV4-3,TRBJ1-4,ASSPGGQGNEKLF
TRBV2,TRBJ2-3,ASSIRTSGGDTQY
TRBV29-1,TRBJ2-3,SVDRTGGADTQY
TRBV2,TRBJ1-1,ASSHPGGNTEAF
TRBV15,TRBJ2-7,ATSREVESSPHEQY
TRBV7-7,TRBJ2-5,ASSLRRPGQGEETQY
TRBV6-5,TRBJ2-3,ASSYSRGAETDTQY
TRBV7-2,TRBJ1-2,ASSFSDRDYGYT
TRBV5-5,TRBJ2-1,ASSFIPSSYNEQF
TRBV4-3,TRBJ2-1,ASSQGTGHNEQF
TRBV5-1,TRBJ2-7,ASSLQRTGVYEQY
TRBV18,TRBJ1-2,ASSPPVTGGTSTIYGYT
TRBV27,TRBJ2-7,ATHPASGPYEQY
TRBV4-3,TRBJ1-1,ASSQTQGTSTEAF